This is a list of T cell receptor beta chains from one sample in a study of T cell responses to AZD1222 COVID-19 vaccine. This table comes from immunoSEQ multiplex PCR, and its TCRdb copy is limited to in-frame clones, with some not included. The table lists approximately 90,000 clones, around 89% of them singletons. The input for sequencing was peripheral blood, taken on day 0 of AZD1222 vaccination. The receptors come from an adult in good health. CDR3s include the opening cysteine and the closing phenylalanine or tryptophan. Fields, in order: J gene, V gene, D gene, clone size, CDR3 protein, CDR3 DNA. A D gene is named only where the DNA matches it firmly. The size field is filled for only some rows; it gives once, few, many or a size class.

J: TRBJ1-5
V: TRBV7-2
D: TRBD1
size: .
CDR3: CASSPDRGGQPQHF
DNA: TGTGCCAGCAGCCCGGACAGGGGTGGCCAGCCCCAGCATTTT

J: TRBJ1-5
V: TRBV7-6
D: .
size: .
CDR3: CASSLQDDQPQHF
DNA: TGTGCCAGCAGCTTACAAGATGATCAGCCCCAGCATTTT

J: TRBJ2-1
V: TRBV2
D: .
size: .
CDR3: CASSSTYNEQFF
DNA: TGTGCCAGCAGTAGCACCTACAATGAGCAGTTCTTC

J: TRBJ1-5
V: TRBV3-1/TRBV3-2
D: TRBD1
size: few
CDR3: CASSQDGTGRQPQHF
DNA: TGTGCCAGCAGCCAGGACGGGACAGGGAGACAGCCCCAGCATTTT

J: TRBJ2-7
V: TRBV5-4
D: TRBD1
size: .
CDR3: CASSLQGAENEQYF
DNA: TGTGCCAGCAGCTTGCAGGGGGCCGAAAACGAGCAGTACTTC

J: TRBJ2-2
V: TRBV6-2/TRBV6-3
D: .
size: .
CDR3: CASSYLAGHTGELFF
DNA: TGTGCCAGCAGTTACCTTGCAGGTCACACCGGGGAGCTGTTTTTT

J: TRBJ2-7
V: TRBV9
D: .
size: .
CDR3: CASSVGRNSYEQYF
DNA: TGTGCCAGCAGCGTAGGTAGGAATTCCTACGAGCAGTACTTC

J: TRBJ2-2
V: TRBV4-1
D: .
size: .
CDR3: CASSQWVGGAQNTGELFF
DNA: TGCGCCAGCAGCCAGTGGGTTGGGGGCGCGCAGAACACCGGGGAGCTGTTTTTT

J: TRBJ2-2
V: TRBV7-2
D: .
size: .
CDR3: CASSLAGSRRAGELFF
DNA: TGTGCCAGCAGCTTAGCGGGCAGCCGGAGGGCCGGGGAGCTGTTTTTT

J: TRBJ1-1
V: TRBV3-1/TRBV3-2
D: TRBD1
size: .
CDR3: CASRPGQGRGNTEAFF
DNA: TGTGCCAGCAGACCGGGACAGGGAAGGGGAAACACTGAAGCTTTCTTT

J: TRBJ1-5
V: TRBV19
D: .
size: .
CDR3: CASSRRDKGRSYSNQPQHF
DNA: TGTGCCAGTAGTAGACGGGACAAGGGGAGGTCATATAGCAATCAGCCCCAGCATTTT

J: TRBJ1-5
V: TRBV5-8
D: .
size: .
CDR3: CASRNLGGGEQPQHF
DNA: TGTGCCAGCAGGAATCTCGGGGGTGGAGAACAGCCCCAGCATTTT

J: TRBJ2-6
V: TRBV7-2
D: .
size: few
CDR3: CASSPHPYSTNSGANVLTF
DNA: TGTGCCAGCAGCCCCCATCCCTACTCGACGAACTCTGGGGCCAACGTCCTGACTTTC

J: TRBJ1-2
V: TRBV9
D: .
size: .
CDR3: CASSITDRRYGYTF
DNA: TGTGCCAGCAGCATCACAGACAGGAGGTATGGCTACACCTTC

J: TRBJ2-3
V: TRBV6-5
D: .
size: once
CDR3: CASTHNGGLGDTQYF
DNA: TGTGCCAGCACCCATAACGGGGGCCTGGGAGATACGCAGTATTTT

J: TRBJ1-6
V: TRBV2
D: TRBD1
size: .
CDR3: CASRGQGSSPLHF
DNA: TGTGCCAGCAGGGGACAGGGTAGTTCACCCCTCCACTTT

J: TRBJ1-3
V: TRBV7-2
D: .
size: .
CDR3: CASSPAHSGNTIYF
DNA: TGTGCCAGCAGCCCAGCCCACTCTGGAAACACCATATATTTT

J: TRBJ2-7
V: TRBV9
D: .
size: .
CDR3: CASSVGATTTYEQYF
DNA: TGTGCCAGCAGCGTAGGGGCTACCACTACCTACGAGCAGTACTTC